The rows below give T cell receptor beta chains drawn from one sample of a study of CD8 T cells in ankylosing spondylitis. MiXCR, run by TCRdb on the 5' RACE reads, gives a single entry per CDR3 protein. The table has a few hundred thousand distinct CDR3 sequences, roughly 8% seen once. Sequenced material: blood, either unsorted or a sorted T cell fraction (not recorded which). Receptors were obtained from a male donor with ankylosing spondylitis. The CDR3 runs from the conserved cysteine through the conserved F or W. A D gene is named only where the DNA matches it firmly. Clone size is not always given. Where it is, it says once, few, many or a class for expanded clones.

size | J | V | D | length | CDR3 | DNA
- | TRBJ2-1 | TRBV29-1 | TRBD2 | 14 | CSVEGEGYYNEQFF | TGCAGCGTTGAGGGGGAGGGATATTACAATGAGCAGTTCTTC
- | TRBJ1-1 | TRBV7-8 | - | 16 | CASSLSRDRSDTEAFF | TGTGCCAGCAGCTTATCCAGGGATCGGTCGGACACTGAAGCTTTCTTT
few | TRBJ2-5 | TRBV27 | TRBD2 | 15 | CASKYVGGGQETQYF | TGTGCCAGCAAATACGTCGGGGGGGGGCAAGAGACCCAGTACTTC
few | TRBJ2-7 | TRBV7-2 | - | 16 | CASSPVADTNSYEQYF | TGTGCCAGCAGCCCGGTGGCGGACACCAACTCCTACGAGCAGTACTTC
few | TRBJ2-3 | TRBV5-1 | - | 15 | CASSWNGGSTDTQYF | TGCGCCAGCAGCTGGAACGGGGGTAGCACAGATACGCAGTATTTT
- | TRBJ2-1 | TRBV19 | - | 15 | CASYRHLSSYNEQFF | TGTGCCAGTTATAGACACTTGAGCTCCTACAATGAGCAGTTCTTC
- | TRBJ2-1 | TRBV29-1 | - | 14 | CSVVRIPTYNEQFF | TGCAGCGTTGTTCGGATTCCTACCTACAATGAGCAGTTCTTC
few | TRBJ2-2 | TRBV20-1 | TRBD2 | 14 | CSAASGSQTGELFF | TGCAGTGCCGCTAGCGGGAGTCAAACCGGGGAGCTGTTTTTT
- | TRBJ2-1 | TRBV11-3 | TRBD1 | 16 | CASSLGAGGVYNEQFF | TGTGCCAGCAGCTTAGGGGCAGGGGGTGTCTACAATGAGCAGTTCTTC
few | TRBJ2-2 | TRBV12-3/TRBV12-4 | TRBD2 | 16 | CASRSKPSGYTGELFF | TGTGCCAGCAGATCTAAGCCTAGCGGATACACCGGGGAGCTGTTTTTT
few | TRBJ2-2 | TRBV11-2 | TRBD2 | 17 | CASTPPGTIGVPGELFF | TGTGCCAGCACCCCACCAGGGACTATCGGAGTCCCCGGGGAGCTGTTTTTT
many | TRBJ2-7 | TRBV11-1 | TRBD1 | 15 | CASSYAGTGAYEQYF | TGTGCCAGCAGCTATGCCGGGACAGGGGCCTACGAGCAGTACTTC
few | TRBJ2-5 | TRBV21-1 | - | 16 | CASSKPGTSGSETQYF | TGTGCCAGCAGCAAACCCGGGACTAGCGGGAGCGAGACCCAGTACTTC
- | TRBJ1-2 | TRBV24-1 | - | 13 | CATGGRPTPRDTF | TGTGCCACCGGGGGGAGGCCGACTCCTAGGGACACCTTC
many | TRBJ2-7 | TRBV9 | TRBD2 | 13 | CASSTTSGSEQYF | TGTGCCAGCTCAACCACTAGCGGGAGCGAGCAGTACTTC
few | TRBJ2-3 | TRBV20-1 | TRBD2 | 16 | CSASLGSGTWADTQYF | TGCAGTGCTTCCCTGGGTAGCGGGACATGGGCAGATACGCAGTATTTT
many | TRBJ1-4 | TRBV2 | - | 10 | CASGKEKLFF | TGTGCCAGCGGGAAGGAAAAACTGTTTTTT
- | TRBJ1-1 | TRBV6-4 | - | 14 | CASSVSIGNTEAFF | TGTGCCAGCAGTGTTAGCATCGGGAACACTGAAGCTTTCTTT
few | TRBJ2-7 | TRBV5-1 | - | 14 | CASSPTTGTYEQYF | TGCGCCAGCAGCCCCACCACTGGCACCTACGAGCAGTACTTC
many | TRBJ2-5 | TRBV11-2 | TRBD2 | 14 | CASRSGSAGGTQYF | TGTGCCAGCAGGTCCGGGTCAGCGGGGGGGACCCAGTACTTC
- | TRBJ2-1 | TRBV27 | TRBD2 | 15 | CASSFGTSDVNEQFF | TGTGCCAGCAGTTTTGGGACTAGCGACGTCAATGAGCAGTTCTTC
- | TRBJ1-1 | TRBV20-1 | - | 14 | CSASFPGGNTEAFF | TGCAGTGCTAGTTTTCCGGGAGGAAACACTGAAGCTTTCTTT
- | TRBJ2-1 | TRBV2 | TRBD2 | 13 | CASKENPGGGQFF | TGTGCCAGCAAGGAGAATCCCGGCGGGGGGCAGTTCTTC
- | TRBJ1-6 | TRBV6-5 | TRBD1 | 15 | CASSYSTGANSPLHF | TGTGCCAGCAGTTACTCGACAGGGGCTAATTCACCCCTCCACTTT
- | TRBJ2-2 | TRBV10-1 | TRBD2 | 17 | CASSEGLAATKRGELFF | TGCGCCAGCTCCGAAGGACTAGCGGCCACAAAGCGGGGGGAGCTGTTTTTT
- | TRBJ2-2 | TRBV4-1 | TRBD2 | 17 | CASSRRVAGSNTGELFF | TGCGCCAGCAGCCGACGCGTAGCGGGATCGAACACCGGGGAGCTGTTTTTT
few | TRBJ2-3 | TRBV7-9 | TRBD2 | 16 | CASSLTSGMSTDTQYF | TGTGCCAGCAGCTTAACTAGCGGGATGAGCACAGATACGCAGTATTTT
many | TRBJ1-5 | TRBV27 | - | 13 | CASSYRANQPQHF | TGTGCCAGCAGTTACAGGGCCAATCAGCCCCAGCATTTT
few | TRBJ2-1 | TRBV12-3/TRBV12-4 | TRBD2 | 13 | CASSFRAGGEQFF | TGTGCCAGCAGTTTTAGGGCGGGAGGGGAGCAGTTCTTC
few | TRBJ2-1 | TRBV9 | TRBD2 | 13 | CASSEGLANEQFF | TGTGCCAGCAGCGAAGGACTAGCCAATGAGCAGTTCTTC
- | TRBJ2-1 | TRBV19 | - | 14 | CASSRWGVSNEQFF | TGTGCCAGTAGTCGTTGGGGGGTGTCAAATGAGCAGTTCTTC
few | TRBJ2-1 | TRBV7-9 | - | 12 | CASSLDVGEQFF | TGTGCCAGCAGCTTAGATGTGGGAGAGCAGTTCTTC
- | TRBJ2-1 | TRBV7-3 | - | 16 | CASSLGLSSLGNEQFF | TGTGCCAGCAGCTTAGGCTTGAGCAGCCTAGGCAATGAGCAGTTCTTC
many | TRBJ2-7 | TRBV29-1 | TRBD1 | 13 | CSVRQGGRLEQYF | TGCAGCGTCAGACAGGGGGGTCGACTCGAGCAGTACTTC
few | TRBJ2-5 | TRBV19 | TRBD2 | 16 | CASSTPRLAGQETQYF | TGTGCCAGTAGTACCCCCAGACTAGCGGGACAAGAGACCCAGTACTTC
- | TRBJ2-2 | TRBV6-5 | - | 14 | CASSSVGVPGELFF | TGTGCCAGCAGTTCCGTGGGGGTCCCCGGGGAGCTGTTTTTT
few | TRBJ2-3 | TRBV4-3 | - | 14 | CASSQGASTDTQYF | TGCGCCAGCAGCCAAGGGGCTTCCACAGATACGCAGTATTTT
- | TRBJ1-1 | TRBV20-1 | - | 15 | CSAPYGGIVATEAFF | TGCAGTGCCCCTTACGGAGGGATTGTGGCCACTGAAGCTTTCTTT
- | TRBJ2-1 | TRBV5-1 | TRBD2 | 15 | CASGVTSGWDNEQFF | TGCGCCAGCGGTGTGACTAGCGGGTGGGACAATGAGCAGTTCTTC
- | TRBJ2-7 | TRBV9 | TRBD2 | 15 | CASSATWTSGYEQYF | TGTGCCAGCAGCGCGACTTGGACTAGCGGCTACGAGCAGTACTTC
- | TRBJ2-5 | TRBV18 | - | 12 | CASSPLAETQYF | TGTGCCAGCTCACCCCTCGCGGAGACCCAGTACTTC
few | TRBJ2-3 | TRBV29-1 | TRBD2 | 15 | CSVGNLAGYGDTQYF | TGCAGCGTTGGTAATCTAGCGGGATATGGAGATACGCAGTATTTT
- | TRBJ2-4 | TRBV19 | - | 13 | CASSPPREGIQYF | TGTGCCAGTAGTCCCCCAAGGGAAGGCATTCAGTACTTC
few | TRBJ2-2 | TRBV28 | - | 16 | CASTLSTGKGAGELFF | TGTGCCAGCACCCTCTCTACAGGGAAGGGGGCCGGGGAGCTGTTTTTT
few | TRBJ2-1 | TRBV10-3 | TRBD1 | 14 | CAISRPGTGSEQFF | TGTGCCATCAGCCGTCCCGGGACAGGGTCTGAGCAGTTCTTC
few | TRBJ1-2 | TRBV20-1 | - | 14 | CSANPYQGGYGYTF | TGCAGTGCTAACCCGTACCAGGGAGGGTACGGCTACACCTTC
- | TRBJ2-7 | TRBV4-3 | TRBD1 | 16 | CASSHDGTGGHYEQYF | TGCGCCAGCAGCCACGACGGGACAGGGGGCCACTACGAGCAGTACTTC
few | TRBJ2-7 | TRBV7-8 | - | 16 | CASSSGFRRTSYEQYF | TGTGCCAGCAGCTCTGGGTTCAGGCGGACCTCCTACGAGCAGTACTTC
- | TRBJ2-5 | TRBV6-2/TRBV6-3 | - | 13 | CASSYLTGETQYF | TGTGCCAGCAGTTACCTGACAGGAGAGACCCAGTACTTC
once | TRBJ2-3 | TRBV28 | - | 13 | CASFRGRVDTQYF | TGTGCCAGTTTCCGGGGGCGGGTAGATACGCAGTATTTT
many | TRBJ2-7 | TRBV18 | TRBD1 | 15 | CASSPSRDRGYEQYF | TGTGCCAGCTCACCGTCGCGGGACAGGGGCTACGAGCAGTACTTC
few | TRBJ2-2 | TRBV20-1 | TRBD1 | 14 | CSAWTGRYTGELFF | TGCAGTGCTTGGACAGGGCGGTACACCGGGGAGCTGTTTTTT